This T cell receptor beta chain originates from a study of molecular identifiers for immune sequencing clone quantification. The wider study: Within a replicate experiment, RNA obtained from either 20,000 or 100,000 naive CD8 cells was divided into five aliquots, and four of those aliquots were then sequenced.

This clonotype has a count of ten or more. Its matching antigen is unknown. From the PCR reads, TCRdb called clonotypes with MiXCR, one entry per CDR3 protein. The sample has 20,000 or so distinct CDR3 sequences, around 23% seen once. Study-level results: In CMV-specific effectors, clones above 20 copies held over 98% of molecules; naive, under 1%.

The CDR3 sequence is 13 residues long. The V gene end was trimmed by 6 bases and the J gene end by 4 bases; junction bases not matched to a gene: 4. CDR1 and CDR2 (germline): SGHTA, FQGNSA. Sequenced: naive CD8+ T cells from blood, with Jurkat cell RNA spiked in. Subset indicated: FACS-sorted CD8+CD4-CCR7+CD45RA+ naive T cells. This sequence joins TRBV7-2 and TRBJ1-2; 8 bases line up with TRBD1. The TCR comes from a human donor in good health. Some libraries in this study had Jurkat cell RNA spiked in. CDR3 sequence reads: CASRTGEGYGYTF. The CDR3 DNA reads TGTGCCAGCAGGACAGGGGAGGGCTATGGCTACACCTTC.